This is a list of T cell receptor beta chains from one sample in a study of cytomegalovirus exposure and HLA in healthy donors. The assay was immunoSEQ multiplex PCR, and TCRdb's table has in-frame clones only and misses some. This table has 55,000 to 80,000 clones, roughly 80% appearing once. Sequencing was carried out using PBMCs. These receptors were collected from a woman between 40 and 55 years old in good health and CMV-seropositive. CDR3s include the opening cysteine and the closing phenylalanine or tryptophan. The D gene is left open where the match is weak. Clone size appears in some rows only: once, few, many, or a class for an expanded clone.

D gene,clone size,J gene,V gene,CDR3 protein,CDR3 DNA
-,-,TRBJ1-1,TRBV30,CAATGTSNTEAFF,TGTGCCGCAACCGGGACATCGAACACTGAAGCTTTCTTT
-,-,TRBJ2-2,TRBV18,CASSRGGRNTGELFF,TGTGCCAGCTCCCGCGGGGGCCGGAACACCGGGGAGCTGTTTTTT
TRBD2,-,TRBJ2-1,TRBV6-1,CASSVGLAQQFF,TGTGCCAGCAGTGTTGGACTAGCGCAGCAGTTCTTC
TRBD1,-,TRBJ2-1,TRBV7-9,CASSPRQGAGNEQFF,TGTGCCAGCAGCCCTCGACAGGGGGCGGGTAATGAGCAGTTCTTC
-,-,TRBJ1-4,TRBV19,CASSRQTTNEKLFF,TGTGCCAGTAGTCGACAAACAACTAATGAAAAACTGTTTTTT
-,-,TRBJ1-1,TRBV6-1,CASSEGGAGTEAFF,TGTGCCAGCAGTGAAGGCGGGGCTGGCACTGAAGCTTTCTTT
TRBD1,-,TRBJ1-2,TRBV30,CAWEGQGNFNYGYTF,TGTGCCTGGGAGGGACAGGGGAACTTTAACTATGGCTACACCTTC
-,-,TRBJ2-3,TRBV7-8,CASSLGAPTDTQYF,TGTGCCAGCAGCTTGGGGGCCCCCACAGATACGCAGTATTTT
TRBD1,-,TRBJ1-1,TRBV7-9,CSSSHVPGQGLNTEAFF,TGTTCCAGCAGCCACGTCCCGGGACAGGGGCTGAACACTGAAGCTTTCTTT
TRBD1,-,TRBJ2-7,TRBV14,CASSRLTGGYYEQYF,TGTGCCAGCAGCCGCCTGACAGGGGGTTACTACGAGCAGTACTTC
TRBD1,-,TRBJ1-2,TRBV19,CASRSQAAGGRAGYTF,TGTGCCAGTAGGTCTCAGGCGGCAGGGGGTCGGGCTGGCTACACCTTC
-,few,TRBJ1-3,TRBV19,CASYAGYGNTIYF,TGTGCCAGTTACGCAGGGTATGGAAACACCATATATTTT
TRBD1,once,TRBJ1-1,TRBV9,CASSPFTGGNTEAFF,TGTGCCAGCAGTCCTTTCACAGGGGGTAACACTGAAGCTTTCTTT
TRBD1,-,TRBJ2-3,TRBV18,CASSKDRADTQYF,TGTGCCAGCTCGAAGGACAGGGCAGATACGCAGTATTTT
TRBD2,-,TRBJ2-3,TRBV2,CASSGLAGGTDTQYF,TGTGCCAGCAGTGGGTTAGCGGGGGGTACAGATACGCAGTATTTT
-,-,TRBJ2-1,TRBV7-9,CSSSPAGLDNEQFF,TGTTCCAGCAGCCCCGCGGGCCTAGACAATGAGCAGTTCTTC
-,-,TRBJ1-1,TRBV5-1,CASSLGGLSTTHGNTEAFF,TGCGCCAGCAGCTTGGGGGGATTATCGACTACTCATGGGAACACTGAAGCTTTCTTT
-,-,TRBJ2-2,TRBV7-2,CASSLVVGGATGELFF,TGTGCCAGCAGCCTCGTGGTGGGGGGGGCCACCGGGGAGCTGTTTTTT
TRBD2,-,TRBJ2-1,TRBV7-2,CASSSSGGAPYNEQFF,TGTGCCAGCAGCTCTAGCGGGGGGGCCCCGTACAATGAGCAGTTCTTC
-,few,TRBJ2-7,TRBV7-2,CASSLDETPTMVQYF,TGTGCCAGCAGCTTAGATGAGACTCCTACTATGGTGCAGTACTTC
-,-,TRBJ1-5,TRBV5-1,CASSLDSANQPQHF,TGCGCCAGCAGCTTGGACTCCGCGAATCAGCCCCAGCATTTT
TRBD1,-,TRBJ2-7,TRBV6-5,CASSPGTARARQYF,TGTGCCAGCAGTCCAGGGACAGCCAGGGCAAGGCAGTACTTC
-,few,TRBJ1-1,TRBV7-9,CSSSLKPTAEAFF,TGTTCCAGCAGCTTAAAACCCACAGCTGAAGCTTTCTTT
-,-,TRBJ1-2,TRBV4-3,CASSPTAGESGYTF,TGCGCCAGCAGCCCTACTGCAGGGGAAAGTGGCTACACCTTC
TRBD1,-,TRBJ1-5,TRBV30,CAWCPDRDQPQHF,TGTGCCTGGTGCCCTGACAGGGATCAGCCCCAGCATTTT